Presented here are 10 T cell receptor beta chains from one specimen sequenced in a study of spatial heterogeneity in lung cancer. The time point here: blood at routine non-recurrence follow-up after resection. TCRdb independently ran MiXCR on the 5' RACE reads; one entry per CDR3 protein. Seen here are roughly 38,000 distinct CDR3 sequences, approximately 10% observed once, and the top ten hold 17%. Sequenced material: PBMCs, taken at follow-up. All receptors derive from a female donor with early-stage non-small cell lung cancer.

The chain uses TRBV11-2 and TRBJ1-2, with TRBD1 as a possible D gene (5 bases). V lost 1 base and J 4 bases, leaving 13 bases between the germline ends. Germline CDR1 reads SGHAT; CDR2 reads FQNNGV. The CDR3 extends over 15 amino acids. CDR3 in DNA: TGTGCCAGCAGCTTAGTTCAGGGCATGGGCTATGGCTACACCTTC. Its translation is CASSLVQGMGYGYTF.

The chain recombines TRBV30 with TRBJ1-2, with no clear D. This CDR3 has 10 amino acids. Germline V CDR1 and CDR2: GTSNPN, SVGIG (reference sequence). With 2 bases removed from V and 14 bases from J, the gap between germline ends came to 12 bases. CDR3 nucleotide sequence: TGTGCCTGGAGTTCTGGGTCGGCAACCTTC. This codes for CAWSSGSATF.

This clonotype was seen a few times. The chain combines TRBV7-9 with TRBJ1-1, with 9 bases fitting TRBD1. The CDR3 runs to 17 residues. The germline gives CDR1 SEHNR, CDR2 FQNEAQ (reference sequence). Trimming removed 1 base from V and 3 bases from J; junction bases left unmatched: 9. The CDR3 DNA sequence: TGTGCCAGCAGCTTAGGGGACAGGGTATCGCCGGACACTGAAGCTTTCTTT. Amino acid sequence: CASSLGDRVSPDTEAFF.

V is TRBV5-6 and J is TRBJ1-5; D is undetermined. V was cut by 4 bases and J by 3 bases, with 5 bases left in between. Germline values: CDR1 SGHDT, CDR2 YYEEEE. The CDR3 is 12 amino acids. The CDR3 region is CASSLFNQPQHF. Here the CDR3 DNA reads TGTGCCAGCAGCCTGTTCAATCAGCCCCAGCATTTT.

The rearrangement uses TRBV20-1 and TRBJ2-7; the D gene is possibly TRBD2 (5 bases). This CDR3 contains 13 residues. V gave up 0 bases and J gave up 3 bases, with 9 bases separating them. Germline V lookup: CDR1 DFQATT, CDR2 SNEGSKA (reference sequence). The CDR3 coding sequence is TGCAGTGCTAGAGAGCGGGCGAGCTACGAGCAGTACTTC. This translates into CSARERASYEQYF.

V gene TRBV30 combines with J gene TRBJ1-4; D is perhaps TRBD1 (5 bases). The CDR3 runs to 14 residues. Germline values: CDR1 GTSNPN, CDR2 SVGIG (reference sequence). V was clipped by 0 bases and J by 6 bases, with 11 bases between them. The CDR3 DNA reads TGTGCCTGGAGTGTACCAAGGGGAGATGAAAAACTGTTTTTT. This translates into CAWSVPRGDEKLFF.

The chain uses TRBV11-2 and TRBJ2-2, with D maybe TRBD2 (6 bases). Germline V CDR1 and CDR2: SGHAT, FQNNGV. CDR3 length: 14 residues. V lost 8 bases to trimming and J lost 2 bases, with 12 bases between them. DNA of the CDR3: TGTGCCAGCGGTCAGCGGGTTAACACCGGGGAGCTGTTTTTT. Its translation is CASGQRVNTGELFF.

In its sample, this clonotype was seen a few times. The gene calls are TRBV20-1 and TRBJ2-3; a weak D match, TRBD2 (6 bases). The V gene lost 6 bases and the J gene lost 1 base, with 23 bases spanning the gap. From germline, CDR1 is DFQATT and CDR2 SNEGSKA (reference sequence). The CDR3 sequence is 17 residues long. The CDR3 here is CSAHRGAGSAGTDTQYF. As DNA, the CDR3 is TGCAGTGCACACCGCGGGGCAGGGAGTGCGGGCACAGATACGCAGTATTTT.

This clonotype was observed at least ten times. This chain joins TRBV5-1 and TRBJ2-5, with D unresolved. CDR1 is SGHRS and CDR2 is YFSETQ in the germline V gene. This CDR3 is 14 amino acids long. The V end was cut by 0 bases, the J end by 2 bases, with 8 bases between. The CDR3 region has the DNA TGCGCCAGCAGCTTGGCTCTGAGACAAGAGACCCAGTACTTC. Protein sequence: CASSLALRQETQYF.

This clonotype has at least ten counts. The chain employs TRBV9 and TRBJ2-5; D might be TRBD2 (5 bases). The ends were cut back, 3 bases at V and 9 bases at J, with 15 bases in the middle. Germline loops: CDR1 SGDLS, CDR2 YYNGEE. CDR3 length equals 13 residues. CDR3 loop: CASSELTNGAQYF. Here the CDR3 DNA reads TGTGCCAGCAGCGAGCTCACCAACGGGGCCCAGTACTTC.